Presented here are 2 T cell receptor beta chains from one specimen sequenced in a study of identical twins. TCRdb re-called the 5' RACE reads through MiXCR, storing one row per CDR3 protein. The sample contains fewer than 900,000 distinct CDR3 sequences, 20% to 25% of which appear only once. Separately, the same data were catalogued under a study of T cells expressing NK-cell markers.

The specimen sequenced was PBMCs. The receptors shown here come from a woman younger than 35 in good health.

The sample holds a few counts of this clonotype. This chain's CDR3 is CASSLTSGPTNTGELFF. CDR3 sequence (DNA): TGTGCCAGCAGCTTAACTAGCGGGCCTACGAACACCGGGGAGCTGTTTTTT. The V call is TRBV7-6, the J call TRBJ2-2; 9 bases agree with TRBD2. CDR1 is SGHVS, CDR2 FNYEAQ, per germline. The CDR3 covers 17 residues. V shed 2 bases, J shed 0 bases, and the junction held 4 bases outside the gene matches.

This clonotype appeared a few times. CDR3 amino acids: CASSSRDGKNIQYF. The CDR3 bases are TGCGCCAGCAGCTCCCGGGACGGTAAAAACATTCAGTACTTC. The rearrangement uses TRBV5-1 and TRBJ2-4; TRBD1 or TRBD2 may be the D gene (5 bases each). This CDR3 is built from 14 residues. Trimming took off 3 bases at V and 4 bases at J, with 11 bases between the two ends. From germline, CDR1 is SGHRS and CDR2 YFSETQ.